A single sample is the source of the 27 T cell receptor beta chains below, sequenced in a study of blood T cell repertoires in COVID-19. The table came from immunoSEQ multiplex PCR; TCRdb's copy has only in-frame clones and leaves some out. The table shows nearly 250,000 clones, with about nine tenths occurring only once. The source material was PBMCs or T cells enriched from blood (not recorded which). These receptors all come from a man aged 50 to 59 who had been exposed to COVID-19.

The chain recombines TRBV5-1 with TRBJ1-5; D is ambiguous. CDR3 length: 14 amino acids. The ends were cut back, 4 bases at V and 6 bases at J, with 14 bases in the middle. CDR1 and CDR2 (germline): SGHRS, YFSETQ. The CDR3 reads CASSREGSAQPQHF. DNA of the CDR3: TGCGCCAGCAGCCGTGAGGGCTCAGCTCAGCCCCAGCATTTT. Supplemented by reference TRBV5-1 and TRBJ1-5, the full variable domain reads KAGVTQTPRYLIKTRGQQVTLSCSPISGHRSVSWYQQTPGQGLQFLFEYFSETQRNKGNFPGRFSGRQFSNSRSEMNVSTLELGDSALYLCASSREGSAQPQHFGDGTRLSIL.

CDR3 DNA: TGTGCCAGCAGTTTAAACGGGGGGGTACGGTGGTTCTTC. Encoded protein: CASSLNGGVRWFF. This sequence joins TRBV28 and TRBJ2-1; 8 nucleotides agree with TRBD2. Germline-derived CDR1 and CDR2 are MDHEN and SYDVKM. With 2 bases clipped from V and 15 bases from J, the junction kept 9 bases outside the gene matches. CDR3 length: 13 amino acids.

This clone was seen more than once but under ten times. The chain couples TRBV6-5 to TRBJ2-7; TRBD1 matches at 9 bases. The CDR3 consists of 13 residues. The V segment lost 7 bases and the J segment 5 bases; nucleotides outside the gene matches: 6. The germline CDR1 and CDR2 sequences are MNHEY and SVGAGI. The DNA of the CDR3 is TGTGCCAGCACCGGGACAGGGCTTAACGAGCAGTACGTC. Translation gives CASTGTGLNEQYV.

J is TRBJ1-5 and V is TRBV10-3; D may be TRBD1 (6 bases). The CDR3 sequence is 14 residues long. V lost 6 bases to trimming and J lost 3 bases, with 12 bases between them. Germline CDR1 ENHRY, CDR2 SYGVKD. The DNA for the CDR3 is TGTGCCATCAGCGGAGACAGGTTCAATCAGCCCCAGCATTTT. Its translation: CAISGDRFNQPQHF.

The CDR3 sequence: CASSFRDRPYEQYF. DNA of the CDR3: TGTGCCAGCAGTTTCCGGGACAGACCCTACGAGCAGTACTTC. This chain links TRBV28 with TRBJ2-7; 7 positions agree with TRBD1. With 3 bases clipped from V and 2 bases from J, the junction kept 4 bases outside the gene matches. Per the germline V gene, CDR1 is MDHEN and CDR2 is SYDVKM. The CDR3 spans 14 residues.

This chain uses TRBV5-4 with TRBJ1-2; TRBD1 matches at 8 bases. J lost 7 bases, V lost 0 bases, and 8 bases had no gene match. The CDR3 length is 15 residues. Per germline, CDR1 SGHNT and CDR2 YYREEE (reference sequence). CDR3 in amino acids: CASSLEQRQGFGYTF. The DNA for the CDR3 is TGTGCCAGCAGCTTGGAGCAACGACAGGGGTTTGGCTACACCTTC.

The rearrangement joins TRBV24-1 to TRBJ1-3, with a possible D match to TRBD1 (6 bases). From germline, CDR1 is KGHDR and CDR2 SFDVKD. The CDR3 covers 15 residues. Trimming pared 4 bases from V and 8 bases from J, leaving 17 bases between. The CDR3 reads CATSDPTQGADTIYF. Written as DNA, the CDR3 is TGTGCCACCAGTGACCCTACACAGGGAGCGGACACCATATATTTT.

The chain recombines TRBV28 with TRBJ1-1, with D possibly matching TRBD1 (6 bases). Trimming took 5 bases from V and 5 from J, leaving 18 bases between them. CDR1 is MDHEN and CDR2 is SYDVKM in the germline V gene. The CDR3 consists of 15 residues. CDR3 bases: TGTGCCAGCAGTCCCCCCGGGGGGCGTTATACTGAAGCTTTCTTT. The encoded protein is CASSPPGGRYTEAFF.

This chain's CDR3 is CASSTDRGGYTF. In nucleotides, the CDR3 is TGTGCCAGCAGCACTGACAGGGGTGGCTACACCTTC. The chain joins TRBV7-9 to TRBJ1-2, with 8 nucleotides matching TRBD1. Germline CDR1 SEHNR, CDR2 FQNEAQ (reference sequence). The CDR3 sequence is 12 residues long. V shed 5 bases and J 7 bases; nucleotides not matched to a gene: 3.

The chain has TRBV9 and TRBJ1-4; TRBD1 matches 8 bases. The CDR3 loop spans 14 amino acids. Germline loops: CDR1 SGDLS, CDR2 YYNGEE. V was pared by 4 bases and J by 4 bases, with 3 bases of the junction left unmatched. The CDR3 coding sequence is TGTGCCAGCAGCTTAACAGGGGGTAATGAAAAACTGTTTTTT. Its protein is CASSLTGGNEKLFF. Full variable domain (outside the CDR3, taken from reference TRBV9 and TRBJ1-4): DSGVTQTPKHLITATGQRVTLRCSPRSGDLSVYWYQQSLDQGLQFLIQYYNGEERAKGNILERFSAQQFPDLHSELNLSSLELGDSALYFCASSLTGGNEKLFFGSGTQLSVL.

This chain connects TRBV6-5 to TRBJ1-5; D is unclear. Germline V gene sequence: CDR1 MNHEY, CDR2 SVGAGI. Trimming removed 8 bases at V and 5 bases at J, with 7 bases between. The CDR3 extends over 11 amino acids. The CDR3: CASGRDQPQHF. CDR3 DNA: TGTGCCAGCGGGAGAGATCAGCCCCAGCATTTT.

The rearrangement links TRBV28 to TRBJ1-5; 7 bases agree with TRBD1. With 3 bases clipped from V and 5 bases from J, the junction kept 4 bases outside the gene matches. This CDR3 is 14 amino acids long. Germline lookup yields CDR1 MDHEN and CDR2 SYDVKM. The CDR3 region has the DNA TGTGCCAGCAGTTTTAGGCAGGGGGATCAGCCCCAGCATTTT. It specifies CASSFRQGDQPQHF.

The CDR3 sequence: CASNRGTATNEKLFF. The CDR3 DNA is TGTGCCAGTAACAGGGGTACAGCAACTAATGAAAAACTGTTTTTT. V usage is TRBV19 and J usage is TRBJ1-4, with 7 bases aligning to TRBD1. J was trimmed by 0 bases and V by 7 bases; bases with no gene match: 5. In germline, CDR1 is LNHDA, CDR2 SQIVND (reference sequence). CDR3 size: 15 residues.

The chain has TRBV3-1 (or the pseudogene TRBV3-2) and TRBJ2-5, with 8 bases aligning to TRBD2. The CDR3 contains 16 residues. Germline V lookup: CDR1 LGHDT, CDR2 YNNKEL (reference sequence). V lost 1 base and J lost 0; bases outside the gene matches: 4. The CDR3 reads CASSQALAGHQETQYF. DNA of the CDR3: TGTGCCAGCAGCCAAGCTCTAGCGGGCCACCAAGAGACCCAGTACTTC.

The J gene is TRBJ2-5, the V gene TRBV15; D ambiguous. Trimming cost V 0 bases and J 5 bases, with 10 bases left between them. CDR1 and CDR2 from the germline V gene are LNHNV and YYDKDF (reference sequence). The CDR3 totals 14 residues. CDR3 sequence reads: CATSRERGWETQYF. CDR3 in DNA: TGTGCCACCAGCAGAGAGCGAGGTTGGGAGACCCAGTACTTC.

The rearrangement joins TRBV11-3 to TRBJ2-1, with D perhaps matching TRBD2 (5 bases). The CDR3 runs to 16 residues. Germline CDR1 SGHNT, CDR2 YENEEA. Trimming pared 0 bases from V and 0 bases from J, leaving 9 bases between. The CDR3 nucleotides are TGTGCCAGCAGCTTAGACGGGGTCAGCTCCTACAATGAGCAGTTCTTC. It encodes CASSLDGVSSYNEQFF.

The chain joins TRBV7-2 to TRBJ2-3; no clear D. CDR3 length: 12 amino acids. The V end lost 2 bases, the J end lost 4 bases, and 4 bases lay between the germline ends. The germline V gene encodes CDR1 SGHTA and CDR2 FQGNSA. The CDR3 sequence is CASSLYPDTQYF. CDR3 nucleotide sequence: TGTGCCAGCAGCTTATATCCAGATACGCAGTATTTT.

The chain couples TRBV5-1 to TRBJ1-6; possibly TRBD1 for D (5 bases). V was clipped by 2 bases and J by 7 bases, with 10 bases between them. This CDR3 spans 14 amino acids. Looked up from germline, CDR1 is SGHRS and CDR2 is YFSETQ. The CDR3 here is CASSLGAANSPLHF. Written as DNA, the CDR3 is TGCGCCAGCAGCTTAGGGGCAGCGAATTCACCCCTCCACTTT.

The chain links TRBV18 to TRBJ2-5; TRBD1 matches 7 bases. The CDR3 has 14 residues. Germline CDR1 KGHSH, CDR2 LQKENI. J was trimmed by 2 bases and V by 3 bases; bases with no gene match: 3. The CDR3 sequence: CASSPGQRQETQYF. The DNA of the CDR3 is TGTGCCAGCTCACCGGGACAGAGGCAAGAGACCCAGTACTTC.

The J gene is TRBJ2-3, the V gene TRBV5-1, with D maybe TRBD2 (5 bases). Germline V gene lookup returns CDR1 SGHRS and CDR2 YFSETQ. The ends were cut back, 0 bases at V and 7 bases at J, with 12 bases in the middle. The CDR3 has 14 amino acids. The CDR3 protein is CASSLGRDTNTQYF. For the CDR3, the DNA is TGCGCCAGCAGCTTGGGCCGGGATACAAATACGCAGTATTTT.

The gene calls are TRBV18 and TRBJ1-1; no definite D call. Deletions cut 0 bases from V and 3 bases from J, with 11 bases between. CDR3 length: 15 residues. Germline lookup yields CDR1 KGHSH and CDR2 LQKENI. The CDR3, as DNA: TGTGCCAGCTCACCACCTGGGTATCAGGACACTGAAGCTTTCTTT. Translated, it gives CASSPPGYQDTEAFF.

The gene calls are TRBV5-5 and TRBJ2-7; 8 bases align to TRBD2. The CDR3 runs to 15 residues. In germline, CDR1 is SGHKS, CDR2 YYEKEE (reference sequence). Trimming took 0 bases from V and 4 from J; bases not matched to a gene: 6. DNA of the CDR3: TGTGCCAGCAGCTTGGCGGGGGGGAGGCTTTACGAGCAGTACTTC. Translated: CASSLAGGRLYEQYF.

The chain is built from TRBV9 and TRBJ2-3; 11 bases match TRBD2. Germline values: CDR1 SGDLS, CDR2 YYNGEE. The CDR3 is 15 residues long. The J segment lost 3 bases and the V segment lost 2 bases, leaving 2 bases of the junction unmatched. The CDR3 DNA follows: TGTGCCAGCAGCGTGACTAGCGGGGCTACAGATACGCAGTATTTT. This translates into CASSVTSGATDTQYF.

The chain employs TRBV6-5 and TRBJ1-2, with a possible D match to TRBD1 (6 bases). Germline V lookup: CDR1 MNHEY, CDR2 SVGAGI. V lost 2 bases and J 8 bases, leaving 12 bases between the germline ends. The CDR3 sequence is 13 residues long. The CDR3 bases are TGTGCCAGCAGTTACCCGACAGGATCCGGCTACACCTTC. Its protein product is CASSYPTGSGYTF.

V gene TRBV19 combines with J gene TRBJ1-1; D perhaps matches TRBD1 (5 bases). The germline V and J ends were trimmed by 3 bases and 4 bases, with 15 bases remaining between them. Per germline, CDR1 LNHDA and CDR2 SQIVND (reference sequence). The CDR3 loop spans 15 amino acids. The CDR3 DNA reads TGTGCCAGTAGTATTCTCCTTAGGGGTGTCACTGAAGCTTTCTTT. This translates into CASSILLRGVTEAFF. Together with reference TRBV19 and TRBJ1-1, the CDR3 gives the full variable domain: DGGITQSPKYLFRKEGQNVTLSCEQNLNHDAMYWYRQDPGQGLRLIYYSQIVNDFQKGDIAEGYSVSREKKESFPLTVTSAQKNPTAFYLCASSILLRGVTEAFFGQGTRLTVV.

V and J are TRBV2 and TRBJ1-5; TRBD1 might be the D (6 bases). From germline, CDR1 is SNHLY and CDR2 FYNNEI. V lost 7 bases and J lost 4, with 14 bases in between. The CDR3 totals 14 residues. CDR3 amino acids: CASKRTVLNQPQHF. The CDR3 coding sequence is TGTGCCAGCAAGAGGACAGTTTTAAATCAGCCCCAGCATTTT.

This chain links TRBV6-1 with TRBJ1-5; D call uncertain. V was shortened by 2 bases and J by 5 bases, with 10 bases between the two germline ends. The germline CDR1 and CDR2 sequences are MNHNS and SASEGT. CDR3 length: 14 residues. For the CDR3, the DNA is TGTGCCAGCAGTGAACACATAACGTATCAGCCCCAGCATTTT. It codes for CASSEHITYQPQHF.